Each of the 3 T cell receptor beta chains below was sequenced from the same sample in a study of shared clonotypes between healthy human individuals. Assay used: immunoSEQ multiplex PCR; TCRdb lists only in-frame clones, some missing. The sample records about a million clones, more than 65% being singletons. The sample taken for sequencing was memory CD4+ T cells sorted from blood. The subset: CD45RA-negative fraction. The receptors originated from a man younger than 30 in good health.

The rearrangement joins TRBV5-1 to TRBJ2-3; perhaps TRBD2 as D (5 bases). Germline values: CDR1 SGHRS, CDR2 YFSETQ. This CDR3 comprises 14 residues. Trimming removed 4 bases at V and 5 bases at J, with 14 bases between. CDR3: CASSGMRAVDTQYF. CDR3 coding DNA: TGCGCCAGCAGCGGGATGCGAGCGGTAGATACGCAGTATTTT.

Concerning this clone: In the same sample, other DNA sequences code for this CDR3. The V gene is TRBV7-2, the J gene TRBJ1-3; D unclear. Germline V gene sequence: CDR1 SGHTA, CDR2 FQGNSA. The CDR3 is 12 amino acids. The ends were cut back, 3 bases at V and 1 base at J, with 1 base in the middle. The CDR3 spells CASSFSGNTIYF. In DNA form, the CDR3 reads TGTGCCAGCAGCTTTTCTGGAAACACCATATATTTT.

CDR3 bases: TGCGCCAGCAGCTTGTCGGGACAGGGGGCCGCCGGGGAGCTGTTTTTT. It encodes CASSLSGQGAAGELFF. The gene calls are TRBV5-1 and TRBJ2-2, with 12 positions matching TRBD1. The CDR3 has 16 amino acids. The ends lost 1 base at V and 6 bases at J; junction bases unmatched: 4. The germline CDR1 and CDR2 sequences are SGHRS and YFSETQ.